The 21 T cell receptor beta chains given below trace back to one sample, sequenced in a study of OX40 agonist ivuxolimab in advanced cancers. The repertoire was sequenced with immunoSEQ multiplex PCR; TCRdb's copy has only in-frame clones and lacks some. This table holds fewer than 25,000 clones, around 80% found once. The sequenced sample was CD4+ or CD8+ T cells sorted from blood, obtained in a trial of the OX40 agonist ivuxolimab. The origin of the receptors is an adult with an advanced solid tumor such as melanoma, head and neck, liver or kidney cancer.

The rearrangement uses TRBV13 and TRBJ2-3, with a weak D call TRBD1 (6 bases). Germline-derived CDR1 and CDR2 are PRHDT and FYEKMQ (reference sequence). V was pared by 5 bases and J by 2 bases, with 11 bases between. The CDR3 totals 14 residues. The CDR3 loop reads CASSNRDTTDTQYF. CDR3 nucleotide sequence: TGTGCCAGCAGCAACAGGGACACCACAGATACGCAGTATTTT. The full variable domain, its missing parts supplied by reference TRBV13 and TRBJ2-3, is AAGVIQSPRHLIKEKRETATLKCYPIPRHDTVYWYQQGPGQDPQFLISFYEKMQSDKGSIPDRFSAQQFSDYHSELNMSSLELGDSALYFCASSNRDTTDTQYFGPGTRLTVL.

This clone was seen just once. The rearrangement links TRBV9 to TRBJ2-3; D possibly corresponds to TRBD1 (5 bases). Trimming shortened V by 0 bases and J by 6 bases, and 11 bases separated the two germline ends. Germline V CDR1 and CDR2: SGDLS, YYNGEE. The CDR3 is 14 residues long. CDR3: CASSVGQGRDTQYF. CDR3 nucleotides: TGTGCCAGCAGCGTAGGGCAGGGAAGGGATACGCAGTATTTT.

The rearrangement links TRBV9 to TRBJ1-2; 9 bases align to TRBD1. J gave up 6 bases and V 3 bases, and 9 bases lay outside the gene matches. The CDR3 totals 15 residues. From germline, CDR1 is SGDLS and CDR2 YYNGEE. The CDR3 nucleotides are TGTGCCAGCAGCGCACAGGGGGCGCTGAGGAATGGCTACACCTTC. Translating it yields CASSAQGALRNGYTF. The entire variable domain, with the rest obtained from reference TRBV9 and TRBJ1-2, is as follows: DSGVTQTPKHLITATGQRVTLRCSPRSGDLSVYWYQQSLDQGLQFLIQYYNGEERAKGNILERFSAQQFPDLHSELNLSSLELGDSALYFCASSAQGALRNGYTFGSGTRLTVV.

The chain combines TRBV6-5 with TRBJ2-5, with no clear D. This CDR3 contains 11 residues. The V end lost 6 bases, the J end lost 5 bases, and 7 bases lay between the germline ends. Per the germline V gene, CDR1 is MNHEY and CDR2 is SVGAGI. The CDR3 DNA reads TGTGCCAGCAGCTTCGGGGAGACCCAGTACTTC. Protein sequence: CASSFGETQYF.

This clone occurred a few times. The rearrangement links TRBV5-1 to TRBJ2-5; D is unresolved. Trimming pared 0 bases from V and 4 bases from J, leaving 10 bases between. The CDR3 totals 14 residues. Germline CDR1 is SGHRS and CDR2 is YFSETQ. This CDR3 reads CASSLEVLRETQYF. The CDR3 DNA follows: TGCGCCAGCAGCTTGGAGGTACTTAGAGAGACCCAGTACTTC.

The chain couples TRBV10-1 to TRBJ2-7; D tentatively reads TRBD1 or TRBD2 (7 bases each). This CDR3 comprises 13 residues. Per germline, CDR1 WNHNN and CDR2 SYGVQD (reference sequence). V gave up 6 bases and J gave up 5 bases, with 14 bases separating them. CDR3 coding DNA: TGCGCCAGCAGAGACAGGGAGGGCCACGAGCAGTACTTC. It translates to CASRDREGHEQYF.

The rearrangement links TRBV6-6 to TRBJ2-5, with D possibly matching TRBD2 (5 bases). Germline V gene lookup returns CDR1 MNHNY and CDR2 SVGAGI (reference sequence). V lost 3 bases and J lost 2, with 10 bases in between. CDR3 length equals 14 residues. CDR3 nucleotide sequence: TGTGCCAGCAGTTATACGAGACTACAAGAGACCCAGTACTTC. Protein sequence: CASSYTRLQETQYF.

This clone was counted only a few times. Other DNA variants within this sample encode the same CDR3. The chain combines TRBV27 with TRBJ2-1, with TRBD2 matching over 7 bases. V lost 5 bases, J lost 2 bases, and 3 bases stayed unmatched. This CDR3 contains 14 residues. Germline V gene data show CDR1 as MNHEY and CDR2 as SMNVEV (reference sequence). CDR3 region: CASSPGTTYNEQFF. In DNA, the CDR3 is TGTGCCAGCAGTCCGGGGACTACCTACAATGAGCAGTTCTTC.

The V and J genes are TRBV13 and TRBJ2-6; 14 bases are shared with TRBD2. Trimming removed 0 bases from V and 3 bases from J; junction bases left unmatched: 13. CDR3 length: 22 residues. Germline assignment: CDR1 PRHDT and CDR2 FYEKMQ (reference sequence). The CDR3 DNA is TGTGCCAGCAGCTTAGGACCCAGACTAGCGGGAGGGCTTTCGCGTGGGGCCAACGTCCTGACTTTC. Its translation is CASSLGPRLAGGLSRGANVLTF.

The CDR3 DNA follows: TGTGCCAGCAGCTTAGTCCCAACAGGGGAGCTGTTTTTT. It is translated as CASSLVPTGELFF. The rearrangement joins TRBV7-6 to TRBJ2-2, with no clear D. V was clipped by 1 base and J by 8 bases, with 8 bases between them. The CDR3 consists of 13 residues. Germline V lookup: CDR1 SGHVS, CDR2 FNYEAQ.

This clone was detected only once. The chain couples TRBV28 to TRBJ2-7; 7 bases agree with TRBD2. The J segment lost 7 bases and the V segment lost 4 bases, leaving 13 bases of the junction unmatched. This CDR3 spans 15 amino acids. Germline assignment: CDR1 MDHEN and CDR2 SYDVKM. CDR3 protein: CASSSRVERDWEQYF. CDR3 in DNA: TGTGCCAGCAGTTCCAGGGTAGAGCGGGACTGGGAGCAGTACTTC.

The chain is built from TRBV7-9 and TRBJ2-3, with 8 bases that match TRBD2. There are 14 residues in the CDR3. With 7 bases clipped from V and 2 bases from J, the junction kept 5 bases outside the gene matches. In germline, CDR1 is SEHNR, CDR2 FQNEAQ (reference sequence). The CDR3 DNA is TGTGCCAGCACTAGCGGGTCGCCCACAGATACGCAGTATTTT. As protein: CASTSGSPTDTQYF.

This chain connects TRBV7-7 to TRBJ2-5, with no clear D. The germline V gene encodes CDR1 SSHAT and CDR2 FNYEAQ (reference sequence). The CDR3 is 14 residues long. V gave up 2 bases and J gave up 1 base, with 8 bases separating them. The CDR3 reads CASSLRELQETQYF. The CDR3 bases are TGTGCCAGCAGCTTAAGAGAGCTCCAAGAGACCCAGTACTTC.

CDR3 DNA sequence: TGTGCCAGCAGCGCTCCTAGCGGGGGGCCCTACTCCTACGAGCAGTACTTC. This sequence encodes CASSAPSGGPYSYEQYF. The J gene is TRBJ2-7, the V gene TRBV9, with TRBD2 matching 11 bases. Germline CDR1 is SGDLS and CDR2 is YYNGEE. The CDR3 spans 17 residues. Unmatched junction bases numbered 8, after V lost 3 bases and J lost 0 bases. The full variable domain, in which reference TRBV9 and TRBJ2-7 provide the parts outside the CDR3, is DSGVTQTPKHLITATGQRVTLRCSPRSGDLSVYWYQQSLDQGLQFLIQYYNGEERAKGNILERFSAQQFPDLHSELNLSSLELGDSALYFCASSAPSGGPYSYEQYFGPGTRLTVT.

The chain is built from TRBV19 and TRBJ1-2; D gene ambiguous. Germline V gene data show CDR1 as LNHDA and CDR2 as SQIVND (reference sequence). V lost 5 bases and J 4 bases, leaving 14 bases between the germline ends. CDR3 length: 14 amino acids. In DNA, the CDR3 is TGTGCCAGTAGTCCCCATGGAGAGGTCTATGGCTACACCTTC. Its translation: CASSPHGEVYGYTF.

V and J are TRBV18 and TRBJ1-2; D possibly corresponds to TRBD1 (6 bases). The CDR3 has 16 amino acids. V was clipped by 0 bases and J by 3 bases, with 14 bases between them. Germline V gene sequence: CDR1 KGHSH, CDR2 LQKENI. Here the CDR3 DNA reads TGTGCCAGCTCACCACCGGAGGGGGGGGCGTACTATGGCTACACCTTC. It yields the protein CASSPPEGGAYYGYTF. The complete variable domain, with remaining parts taken from reference TRBV18 and TRBJ1-2, reads NAGVMQNPRHLVRRRGQEARLRCSPMKGHSHVYWYRQLPEEGLKFMVYLQKENIIDESGMPKERFSAEFPKEGPSILRIQQVVRGDSAAYFCASSPPEGGAYYGYTFGSGTRLTVV.

The chain is built from TRBV14 and TRBJ1-1; D is uncertain. CDR3 length equals 17 residues. V was shortened by 0 bases and J by 0 bases, with 14 bases between the two germline ends. Germline-derived CDR1 and CDR2 are SGHDN and FVKESK. The CDR3 DNA is TGTGCCAGCAGCCAAGAGGCCGCGGGAACAGTGAACACTGAAGCTTTCTTT. This sequence encodes CASSQEAAGTVNTEAFF.

The V gene is TRBV11-2, the J gene TRBJ2-7, with D unclear. Germline values: CDR1 SGHAT, CDR2 FQNNGV. This CDR3 has 13 residues. V was cut by 5 bases and J by 5 bases, with 13 bases left in between. CDR3 sequence: CASSQATVDEQYF. The CDR3 DNA is TGTGCCAGCAGCCAAGCTACGGTGGACGAGCAGTACTTC.

The J gene is TRBJ1-5, the V gene TRBV5-1; TRBD1 might be the D (6 bases). The CDR3 is 15 residues long. Germline loops: CDR1 SGHRS, CDR2 YFSETQ. V dropped 0 bases and J dropped 4 bases, with 11 bases sitting between them. The CDR3 loop reads CASSLEGQSNQPQHF. Written as DNA, the CDR3 is TGCGCCAGCAGCTTGGAAGGACAGTCAAATCAGCCCCAGCATTTT.

The chain recombines TRBV28 with TRBJ1-3; no clear D. The V and J ends lost 2 bases and 2 bases respectively, with 7 bases between them. There are 14 residues in the CDR3. The germline CDR1 and CDR2 sequences are MDHEN and SYDVKM. This CDR3 is CASSLPGTGNTIYF. The CDR3 nucleotides are TGTGCCAGCAGTTTACCGGGTACTGGAAACACCATATATTTT.

This chain joins TRBV27 and TRBJ2-2; D is possibly TRBD2 (6 bases). CDR3 size: 18 residues. Between the trimmed V and J ends, which lost 0 bases and 6 bases, there was a span of 20 bases. Germline CDR1 MNHEY, CDR2 SMNVEV (reference sequence). CDR3 sequence (DNA): TGTGCCAGCAGTTTATCGAGGTGGCTAGCGCTTAACGCCGGGGAGCTGTTTTTT. Amino acids: CASSLSRWLALNAGELFF.